One T cell receptor beta chain is described in this entry. Its target is not known. The sample is drawn from a study of cytomegalovirus exposure and HLA in healthy donors. The study ran its PCR with 60 Vbeta and 13 Jbeta primers. Method: immunoSEQ multiplex PCR; TCRdb's copy keeps in-frame clones and lacks some. The profile shows around 160,000 clones, around 68% of them singletons. V was clipped by 4 bases and J by 3 bases, with 12 bases between them. The CDR3 loop spans 14 amino acids. The germline CDR1 and CDR2 sequences are LGHNA and YSLEER. Study-wide results and limits: The study carried out a later analysis of TCR beta sequences. It associated 15,000 to 20,000 of them with specific HLA alleles at a false discovery rate of 0.05.

The chain uses TRBV4-3 and TRBJ2-5; a possible D gene is TRBD2 (5 bases). Sequencing used PBMCs. The sequence derives from a woman aged 40 to 55 in good health and CMV-seropositive. The CDR3 sequence: CASSPQEVKETQYF. The DNA for the CDR3 is TGCGCCAGCAGCCCCCAGGAGGTTAAAGAGACCCAGTACTTC.